This T cell receptor beta chain came from a study of T cell repertoires in cytomegalovirus infection. Background on the study: From public TCR beta signatures came an indication of both CMV infection and matching HLA type.

Trimming removed 9 bases from V and 3 bases from J, with 9 bases in between. There are 13 residues in the CDR3. MiXCR, run by TCRdb on the reads, gives a single entry per CDR3 protein. Among around 100,000 distinct CDR3 sequences, roughly a tenth were seen once, and the ten largest hold around a third. With respect to this clonotype: Its antigen is as yet unknown. A much larger clone lies one base from this, so it may be a read error.

The TCR sequence derives from a human donor in good health (CMV status not recorded). Some clones in this sample may be carry-over from other donors' samples. Sequences were obtained from PBMCs, sequenced either directly or after in vitro stimulation (not recorded which). The V and J genes are TRBV7-1 and TRBJ2-6; D is unresolved. TRBV7-1 is an ORF, and what it does is uncertain. CDR3 loop: CASRLSGANVLTF. The CDR3, as DNA: TGTGCCAGTCGACTCAGTGGGGCCAACGTCCTGACTTTC.